This TCR beta chain was recorded in a study of blood T cell repertoires in COVID-19. Study at large: COVID-19 samples from acute and convalescent phases originated in the United States, Italy and Spain.

Sequencing used immunoSEQ multiplex PCR; TCRdb keeps in-frame clones, though not all of them. The table records about 160,000 clones, around 81% of them present only once. The V gene lost 5 bases and the J gene lost 6 bases, with 15 bases spanning the gap. There are 14 residues in the CDR3. Germline loops: CDR1 MRHNA, CDR2 SNTAGT. This receptor was identified in a man aged 65-85 years who had recovered from COVID-19. Input material: peripheral blood. The chain has TRBV6-4 and TRBJ2-3; TRBD2 might be the D (7 bases). The CDR3 bases are TGTGCCAGCAGTACGGGGGGCGTTCCGGATACGCAGTATTTT. Residues: CASSTGGVPDTQYF.